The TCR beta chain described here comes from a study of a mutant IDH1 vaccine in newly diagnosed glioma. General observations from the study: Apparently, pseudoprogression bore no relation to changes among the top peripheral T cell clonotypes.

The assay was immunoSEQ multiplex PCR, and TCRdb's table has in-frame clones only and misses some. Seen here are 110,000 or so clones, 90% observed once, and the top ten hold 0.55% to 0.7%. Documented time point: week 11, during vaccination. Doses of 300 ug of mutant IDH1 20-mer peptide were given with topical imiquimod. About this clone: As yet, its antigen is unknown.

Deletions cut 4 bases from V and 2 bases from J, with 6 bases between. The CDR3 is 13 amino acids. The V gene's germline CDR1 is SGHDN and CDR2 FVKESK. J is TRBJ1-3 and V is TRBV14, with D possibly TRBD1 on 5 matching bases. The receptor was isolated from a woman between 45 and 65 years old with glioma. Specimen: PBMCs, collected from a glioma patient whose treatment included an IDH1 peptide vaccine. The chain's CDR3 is CASSLGAGNTIYF. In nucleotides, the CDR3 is TGTGCCAGCAGCCTGGGGGCTGGAAACACCATATATTTT.